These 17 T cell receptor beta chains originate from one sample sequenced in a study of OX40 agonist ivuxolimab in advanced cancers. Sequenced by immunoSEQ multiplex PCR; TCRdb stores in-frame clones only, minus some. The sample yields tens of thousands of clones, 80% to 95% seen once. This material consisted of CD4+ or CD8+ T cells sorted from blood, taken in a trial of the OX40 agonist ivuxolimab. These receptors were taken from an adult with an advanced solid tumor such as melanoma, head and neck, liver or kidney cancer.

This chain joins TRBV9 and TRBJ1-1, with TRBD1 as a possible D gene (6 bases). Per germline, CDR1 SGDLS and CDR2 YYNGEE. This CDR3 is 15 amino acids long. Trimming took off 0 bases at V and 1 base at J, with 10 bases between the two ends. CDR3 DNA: TGTGCCAGCAGCGTAGAGGGACACTCGAACACTGAAGCTTTCTTT. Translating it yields CASSVEGHSNTEAFF. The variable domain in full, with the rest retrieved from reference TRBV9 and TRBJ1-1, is DSGVTQTPKHLITATGQRVTLRCSPRSGDLSVYWYQQSLDQGLQFLIQYYNGEERAKGNILERFSAQQFPDLHSELNLSSLELGDSALYFCASSVEGHSNTEAFFGQGTRLTVV.

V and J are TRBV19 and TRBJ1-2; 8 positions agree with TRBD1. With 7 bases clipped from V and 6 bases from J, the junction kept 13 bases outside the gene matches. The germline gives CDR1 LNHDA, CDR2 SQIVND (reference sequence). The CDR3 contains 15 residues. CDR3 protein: CASILYHGQGNGYTF. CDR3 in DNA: TGTGCCAGTATCTTATACCACGGACAGGGAAATGGCTACACCTTC.

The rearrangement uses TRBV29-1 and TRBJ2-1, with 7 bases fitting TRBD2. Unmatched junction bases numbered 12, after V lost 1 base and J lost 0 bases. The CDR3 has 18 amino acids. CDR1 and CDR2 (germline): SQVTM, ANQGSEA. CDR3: CSVEGVVSSGSSYNEQFF. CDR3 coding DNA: TGCAGCGTTGAAGGAGTGGTTTCTAGCGGTAGCTCCTACAATGAGCAGTTCTTC.

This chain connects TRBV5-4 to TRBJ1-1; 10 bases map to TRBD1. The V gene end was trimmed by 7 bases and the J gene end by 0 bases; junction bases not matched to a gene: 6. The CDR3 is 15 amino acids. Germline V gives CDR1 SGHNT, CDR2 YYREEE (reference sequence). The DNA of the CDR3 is TGTGCCAGCTCCCGGGGACAGGGGATGAACACTGAAGCTTTCTTT. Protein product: CASSRGQGMNTEAFF.

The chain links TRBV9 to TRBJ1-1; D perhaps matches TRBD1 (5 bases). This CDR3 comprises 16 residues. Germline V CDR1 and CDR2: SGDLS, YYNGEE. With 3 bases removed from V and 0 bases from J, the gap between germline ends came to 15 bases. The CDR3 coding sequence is TGTGCCAGCAGCGCAAATCCGGGACTGCTGAACACTGAAGCTTTCTTT. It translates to CASSANPGLLNTEAFF. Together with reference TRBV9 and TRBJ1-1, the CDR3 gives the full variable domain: DSGVTQTPKHLITATGQRVTLRCSPRSGDLSVYWYQQSLDQGLQFLIQYYNGEERAKGNILERFSAQQFPDLHSELNLSSLELGDSALYFCASSANPGLLNTEAFFGQGTRLTVV.

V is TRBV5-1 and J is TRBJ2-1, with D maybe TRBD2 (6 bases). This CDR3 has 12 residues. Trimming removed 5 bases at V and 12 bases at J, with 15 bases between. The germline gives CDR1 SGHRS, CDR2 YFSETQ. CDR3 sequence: CASRSGLPTQFF. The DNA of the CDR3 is TGCGCCAGCAGATCGGGACTCCCAACGCAGTTCTTC.

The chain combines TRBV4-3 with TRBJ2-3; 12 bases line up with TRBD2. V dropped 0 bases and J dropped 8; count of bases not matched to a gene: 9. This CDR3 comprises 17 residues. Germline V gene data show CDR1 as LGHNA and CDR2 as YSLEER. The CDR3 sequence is CASSQDPPLAGGFTQYF. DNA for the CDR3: TGCGCCAGCAGCCAAGATCCCCCTCTAGCGGGGGGGTTTACGCAGTATTTT.

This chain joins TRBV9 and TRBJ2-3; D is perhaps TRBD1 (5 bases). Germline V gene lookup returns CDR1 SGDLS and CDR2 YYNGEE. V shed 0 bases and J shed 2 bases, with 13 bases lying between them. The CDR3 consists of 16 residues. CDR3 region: CASSVADSTSTDTQYF. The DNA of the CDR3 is TGTGCCAGCAGCGTAGCCGACAGTACGTCCACAGATACGCAGTATTTT.

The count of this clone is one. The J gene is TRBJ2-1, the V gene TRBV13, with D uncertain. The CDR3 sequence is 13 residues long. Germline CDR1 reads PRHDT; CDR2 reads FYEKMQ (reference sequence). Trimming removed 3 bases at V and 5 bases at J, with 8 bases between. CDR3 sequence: CASSFTANNEQFF. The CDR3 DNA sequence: TGTGCCAGCAGCTTTACAGCCAACAATGAGCAGTTCTTC.

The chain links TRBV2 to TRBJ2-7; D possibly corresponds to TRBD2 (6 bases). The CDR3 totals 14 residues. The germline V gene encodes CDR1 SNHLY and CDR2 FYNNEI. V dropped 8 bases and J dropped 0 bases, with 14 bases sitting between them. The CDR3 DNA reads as TGTGCCAGCTTAACCGGGGGAAGCTCCTACGAGCAGTACTTC. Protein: CASLTGGSSYEQYF.

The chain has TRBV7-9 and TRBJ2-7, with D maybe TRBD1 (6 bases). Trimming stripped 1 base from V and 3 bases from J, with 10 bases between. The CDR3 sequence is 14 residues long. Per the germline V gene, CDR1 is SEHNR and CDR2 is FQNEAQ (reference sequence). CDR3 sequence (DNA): TGTGCCAGCAGCTTAGTTCGGGACATCTACGAGCAGTACTTC. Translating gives CASSLVRDIYEQYF.

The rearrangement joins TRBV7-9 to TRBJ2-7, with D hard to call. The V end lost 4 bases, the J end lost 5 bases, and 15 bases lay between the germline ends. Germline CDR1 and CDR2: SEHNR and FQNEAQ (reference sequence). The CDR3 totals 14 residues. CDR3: CASSSRYSIDEQYF. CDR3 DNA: TGTGCCAGCAGCTCCCGATACAGTATCGACGAGCAGTACTTC. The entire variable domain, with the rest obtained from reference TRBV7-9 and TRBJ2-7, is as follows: DTGVSQNPRHKITKRGQNVTFRCDPISEHNRLYWYRQTLGQGPEFLTYFQNEAQLEKSRLLSDRFSAERPKGSFSTLEIQRTEQGDSAMYLCASSSRYSIDEQYFGPGTRLTVT.

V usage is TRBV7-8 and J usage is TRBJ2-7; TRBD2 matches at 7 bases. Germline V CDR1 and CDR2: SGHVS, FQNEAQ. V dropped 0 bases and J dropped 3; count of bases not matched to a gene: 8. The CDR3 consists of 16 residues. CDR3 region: CASSLAVAGDLYEQYF. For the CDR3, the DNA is TGTGCCAGCAGCTTAGCGGTCGCGGGAGACCTCTACGAGCAGTACTTC.

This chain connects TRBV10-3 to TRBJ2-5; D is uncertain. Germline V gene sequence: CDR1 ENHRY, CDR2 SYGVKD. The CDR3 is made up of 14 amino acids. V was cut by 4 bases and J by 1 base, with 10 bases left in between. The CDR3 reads CAISGVGGQETQYF. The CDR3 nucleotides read TGTGCCATCAGTGGGGTAGGTGGCCAAGAGACCCAGTACTTC.

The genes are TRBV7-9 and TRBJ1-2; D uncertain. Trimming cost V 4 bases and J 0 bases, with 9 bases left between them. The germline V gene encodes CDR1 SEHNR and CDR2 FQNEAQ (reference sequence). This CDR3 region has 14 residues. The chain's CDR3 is CASSSSTSNYGYTF. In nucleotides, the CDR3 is TGTGCCAGCAGCTCCTCCACTTCTAACTATGGCTACACCTTC.

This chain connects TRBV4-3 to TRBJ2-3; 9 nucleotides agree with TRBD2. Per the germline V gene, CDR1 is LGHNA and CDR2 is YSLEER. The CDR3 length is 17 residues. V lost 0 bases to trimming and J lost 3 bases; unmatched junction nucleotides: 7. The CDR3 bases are TGCGCCAGCAGCCAAGAATCGGGGGGACTAGCTACAGATACGCAGTATTTT. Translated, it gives CASSQESGGLATDTQYF.

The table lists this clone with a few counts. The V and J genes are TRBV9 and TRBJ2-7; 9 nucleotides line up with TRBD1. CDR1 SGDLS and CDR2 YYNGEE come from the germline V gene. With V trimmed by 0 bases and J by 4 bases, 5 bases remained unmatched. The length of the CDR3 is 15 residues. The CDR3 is CASSVDGQGQYEQYF. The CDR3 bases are TGTGCCAGCAGCGTAGACGGACAGGGGCAATACGAGCAGTACTTC.